A single sample gave rise to the 18 T cell receptor beta chains below, sequenced in a study of shared clonotypes between healthy human individuals (dated by TCRdb to the early 2020s). Libraries came from the immunoSEQ multiplex PCR assay. In TCRdb, the immuneACCESS table is reduced to in-frame sequences with V and J assigned. These tables do not hold every clone; where another copy was compared, an unresolved V gene accounts for under half, and the others remain unexplained. The sample table holds some 2.3 million clones, of which over 90% were seen once. Around 0.4% of the sample lies in the top ten. Sequencing used naive CD4+ T cells from PBMCs. The label giving this sample's cell subset or site can be read as: CD45RA+ positively selected. The receptors come from a man younger than 35 in good health. Some clones in this sample may be carry-over from other donors' samples.

This chain connects TRBV5-6 to TRBJ2-5, with D possibly matching TRBD1 (6 bases). Germline assignment: CDR1 SGHDT and CDR2 YYEEEE. The CDR3 consists of 14 residues. V was shortened by 2 bases and J by 5 bases, with 13 bases between the two germline ends. In nucleotides, the CDR3 is TGTGCCAGCAGCTTACAGGGTCCTGTGGAGACCCAGTACTTC. As protein: CASSLQGPVETQYF.

The chain links TRBV6-6 to TRBJ1-4; D unclear. The V gene's germline CDR1 is MNHNY and CDR2 SVGAGI (reference sequence). V dropped 6 bases and J dropped 3 bases, with 14 bases sitting between them. The CDR3 runs 15 residues. CDR3 sequence reads: CASRDGPVANEKLFF. CDR3 nucleotides: TGTGCCAGCAGGGACGGACCGGTGGCTAATGAAAAACTGTTTTTT.

This chain joins TRBV9 and TRBJ2-2; TRBD2 aligns across 8 bases. V lost 1 base and J lost 1; bases outside the gene matches: 3. The CDR3 has 16 residues. CDR1 and CDR2 from the germline V gene are SGDLS and YYNGEE. The CDR3 DNA follows: TGTGCCAGCAGCGTACCTCGGGGGGGGAACACCGGGGAGCTGTTTTTT. This encodes CASSVPRGGNTGELFF.

The chain recombines TRBV10-1 with TRBJ1-2; 8 bases are shared with TRBD1. J gave up 4 bases and V 2 bases, and 12 bases lay outside the gene matches. This CDR3 is 17 amino acids long. Germline V gene sequence: CDR1 WNHNN, CDR2 SYGVQD (reference sequence). CDR3: CASSEPTLVGQGYGYTF. As DNA, the CDR3 is TGCGCCAGCAGTGAGCCAACTCTGGTCGGACAGGGCTATGGCTACACCTTC.

The V gene is TRBV7-2, the J gene TRBJ2-7; 10 bases map to TRBD2. V gave up 2 bases and J gave up 1 base; unmatched junction bases: 2. There are 15 residues in the CDR3. The germline gives CDR1 SGHTA, CDR2 FQGNSA. CDR3 residues: CASSLTSGMSYEQYF. The CDR3 DNA follows: TGTGCCAGCAGCTTAACTAGCGGGATGTCCTACGAGCAGTACTTC. The variable domain in full, completed from reference TRBV7-2 and TRBJ2-7, reads GAGVSQSPSNKVTEKGKDVELRCDPISGHTALYWYRQSLGQGLEFLIYFQGNSAPDKSGLPSDRFSAERTGGSVSTLTIQRTQQEDSAVYLCASSLTSGMSYEQYFGPGTRLTVT.

J is TRBJ2-4 and V is TRBV4-3; TRBD1 matches at 9 bases. With 4 bases clipped from V and 7 bases from J, the junction kept 8 bases outside the gene matches. The CDR3 covers 15 residues. Germline V gives CDR1 LGHNA, CDR2 YSLEER. The CDR3 coding sequence is TGCGCCAGCAGCCCCCAGCGGACAGGGGCGAACATTCAGTACTTC. The encoded protein is CASSPQRTGANIQYF.

As to this clone: The junction and the germline gene differ at one end; a read error may be behind it. This same CDR3 is encoded by further DNA sequences in the sample. The V and J genes are TRBV20-1 and TRBJ1-2; tentative D call: TRBD1 (6 bases). The CDR3 runs to 11 residues. Germline CDR1 reads DFQATT; CDR2 reads SNEGSKA (reference sequence). DNA for the CDR3: TGCAGTGCTAGAGATCTAGGACAGCTCCCCTTC. As protein: CSARDLGQLPF.

The V call is TRBV7-2, the J call TRBJ2-1; a possible D gene is TRBD1 (6 bases). The germline V gene has CDR1 SGHTA and CDR2 FQGNSA. V was cut by 2 bases and J by 9 bases, with 14 bases left in between. The CDR3 is made up of 14 amino acids. CDR3 sequence reads: CASSLSTGSSEQFF. The CDR3, as DNA: TGTGCCAGCAGCTTAAGTACAGGGAGTAGTGAGCAGTTCTTC.

This chain uses TRBV27 with TRBJ2-3, with 12 bases lining up with TRBD2. Germline trimming cut 3 bases from V and 5 bases from J; bases unmatched to any gene: 3. The CDR3 totals 15 residues. From germline, CDR1 is MNHEY and CDR2 SMNVEV (reference sequence). This CDR3 is CASSLTSGSEDTQYF. CDR3 DNA: TGTGCCAGCAGTTTGACTAGCGGGAGTGAAGATACGCAGTATTTT.

The chain combines TRBV5-5 with TRBJ2-1, with a possible D match to TRBD2 (6 bases). Germline V lookup: CDR1 SGHKS, CDR2 YYEKEE (reference sequence). The CDR3 length is 15 residues. V lost 5 bases, J lost 5 bases, and 17 bases lay in between. CDR3 DNA: TGTGCCAGCAGTTGGGACTTACGGCGGCACAATGAGCAGTTCTTC. This translates into CASSWDLRRHNEQFF.

The chain joins TRBV27 to TRBJ2-3; D may match TRBD1 or TRBD2 (5 bases each). Trimming left V 5 bases short and J 6 bases short, with 15 bases between. This CDR3 is 14 amino acids long. Germline loops: CDR1 MNHEY, CDR2 SMNVEV (reference sequence). CDR3 amino acids: CASSPGTVRDTQYF. The CDR3 bases are TGTGCCAGCAGTCCAGGGACGGTCCGGGATACGCAGTATTTT.

This rearrangement joins TRBV21-1 to TRBJ2-1. TRBV21-1 is assigned pseudogene status. The CDR3 spans 16 residues. The CDR3, as DNA: TGTGCCAGCAGCGAGCTACCGGGACCCTATGGGAATGAGCAGTTCTTC. Protein sequence: CASSELPGPYGNEQFF.

The CDR3 DNA reads TGTGCCAGCAGTTTAACGGGGACCGGGGCCGATGAAGCTTTCTTT. This gives the protein CASSLTGTGADEAFF. The gene calls are TRBV28 and TRBJ1-1; a possible D gene is TRBD1 (5 bases). Germline CDR1 is MDHEN and CDR2 is SYDVKM. The germline V and J ends were trimmed by 2 bases and 7 bases, with 17 bases remaining between them. The CDR3 spans 15 residues.

The V gene is TRBV7-2, the J gene TRBJ2-4; possible D gene TRBD1, 6 bases. Trimming cost V 4 bases and J 0 bases, with 7 bases left between them. Germline CDR1 and CDR2: SGHTA and FQGNSA. The CDR3 runs 14 residues. CDR3 coding DNA: TGTGCCAGCAGCTCAGGGGTAGCCAAAAACATTCAGTACTTC. It yields the protein CASSSGVAKNIQYF. The full variable domain, rest sourced from reference TRBV7-2 and TRBJ2-4, is GAGVSQSPSNKVTEKGKDVELRCDPISGHTALYWYRQSLGQGLEFLIYFQGNSAPDKSGLPSDRFSAERTGGSVSTLTIQRTQQEDSAVYLCASSSGVAKNIQYFGAGTRLSVL.

J is TRBJ2-2 and V is TRBV7-6, with no clear D. Germline lookup yields CDR1 SGHVS and CDR2 FNYEAQ. The CDR3 loop spans 16 amino acids. Trimming took 1 base from V and 0 from J, leaving 9 bases between them. The CDR3 DNA follows: TGTGCCAGCAGCTTAGTCCTTGCGACGAACACCGGGGAGCTGTTTTTT. Encoded protein: CASSLVLATNTGELFF.

The chain joins TRBV6-1 to TRBJ2-1; 7 nucleotides match TRBD1. This CDR3 has 12 amino acids. After removal of 7 bases from V and 7 bases from J, the junction contained 4 bases not matched to a gene. Germline CDR1 reads MNHNS; CDR2 reads SASEGT. CDR3 loop: CASTKQGNEQFF. CDR3 DNA sequence: TGTGCCAGCACTAAACAGGGGAATGAGCAGTTCTTC.

This chain joins TRBV6-1 and TRBJ2-2; D is undetermined. V lost 1 base and J 4 bases, leaving 16 bases between the germline ends. CDR1 is MNHNS and CDR2 is SASEGT in the germline V gene. The CDR3 consists of 17 residues. The CDR3 sequence is CASSEDSVKRVTGELFF. The CDR3 DNA reads as TGTGCCAGCAGTGAAGACAGCGTCAAAAGAGTCACCGGGGAGCTGTTTTTT.

The chain joins TRBV6-6 to TRBJ1-3; D might be TRBD1 (5 bases). V was trimmed by 6 bases and J by 4 bases, leaving 13 bases between them. The CDR3 sequence is 14 residues long. CDR1 is MNHNY, CDR2 SVGAGI, per germline (reference sequence). The CDR3 sequence: CASRAGRGGNTIYF. For the CDR3, the DNA is TGTGCCAGCAGAGCCGGGAGGGGAGGAAACACCATATATTTT.